This TCR beta chain was recovered during a study of control samples from healthy donors and cancer patients. CDR3 length: 13 amino acids. V dropped 7 bases and J dropped 2; count of bases not matched to a gene: 4. The germline CDR1 and CDR2 sequences are SNHLY and FYNNEI. Method: immunoSEQ multiplex PCR; TCRdb's copy keeps in-frame clones and lacks some. The profile shows some 77,000 clones, about 89% of them singletons. This chain connects TRBV2 to TRBJ2-5; the match to TRBD1 covers 7 bases. The source of this sequence is a woman aged 55-69 years in good health. Source material: blood. The CDR3 sequence: CASTPGQQETQYF. CDR3 nucleotide sequence: TGTGCCAGCACCCCGGGACAGCAAGAGACCCAGTACTTC. The whole variable domain, remainder taken from reference TRBV2 and TRBJ2-5, is EPEVTQTPSHQVTQMGQEVILRCVPISNHLYFYWYRQILGQKVEFLVSFYNNEISEKSEIFDDQFSVERPDGSNFTLKIRSTKLEDSAMYFCASTPGQQETQYFGPGTRLLVL.